These 6 T cell receptor beta chains share one sample of origin, sequenced in a study of blood T cell repertoires in COVID-19. Method: immunoSEQ multiplex PCR; TCRdb's copy keeps in-frame clones and lacks some. Altogether about 130,000 clones are present, roughly 90% being singletons, with the ten largest covering approximately 2.3%. Material: PBMCs or T cells enriched from blood (not recorded which). These receptors were obtained from a woman in her fifties or sixties who had recovered from COVID-19.

This chain connects TRBV13 to TRBJ2-2; possible D gene TRBD1, 5 bases. The CDR3 loop spans 13 amino acids. Germline CDR1 is PRHDT and CDR2 is FYEKMQ (reference sequence). V was clipped by 5 bases and J by 1 base, with 5 bases between them. The CDR3: CASSQGNTGELFF. The CDR3 DNA sequence: TGTGCCAGCAGCCAGGGGAACACCGGGGAGCTGTTTTTT.

In this sample, this clone turned up a few times. This chain uses TRBV9 with TRBJ2-2; 9 positions agree with TRBD2. The CDR3 is 16 amino acids. J gave up 5 bases and V 4 bases, and 9 bases lay outside the gene matches. Per the germline V gene, CDR1 is SGDLS and CDR2 is YYNGEE. The CDR3 loop is CASSIPSGGWTGELFF. The CDR3 nucleotides read TGTGCCAGCAGCATCCCAAGCGGGGGGTGGACCGGGGAGCTGTTTTTT. The full variable domain, rest sourced from reference TRBV9 and TRBJ2-2, is DSGVTQTPKHLITATGQRVTLRCSPRSGDLSVYWYQQSLDQGLQFLIQYYNGEERAKGNILERFSAQQFPDLHSELNLSSLELGDSALYFCASSIPSGGWTGELFFGEGSRLTVL.

The chain carries TRBV2 and TRBJ1-1; 8 positions match TRBD1. This CDR3 contains 13 residues. Trimming cost V 7 bases and J 4 bases; bases outside gene matches: 5. Germline CDR1 is SNHLY and CDR2 is FYNNEI. The CDR3 region is CASTGTGRTEAFF. The CDR3, as DNA: TGTGCCAGCACTGGGACAGGACGCACTGAAGCTTTCTTT.

The V gene is TRBV19, the J gene TRBJ2-7; 9 nucleotides line up with TRBD1. Germline CDR1 and CDR2: LNHDA and SQIVND (reference sequence). The CDR3 is 15 amino acids. The V and J ends lost 7 bases and 2 bases, in that order; junction bases with no gene match: 9. CDR3 region: CASTTGTGRPYEQYF. The CDR3 coding sequence is TGTGCCAGTACCACCGGGACAGGGAGGCCCTACGAGCAGTACTTC. Using reference TRBV19 and TRBJ2-7 for the parts outside the CDR3, the full variable domain is DGGITQSPKYLFRKEGQNVTLSCEQNLNHDAMYWYRQDPGQGLRLIYYSQIVNDFQKGDIAEGYSVSREKKESFPLTVTSAQKNPTAFYLCASTTGTGRPYEQYFGPGTRLTVT.

This clone was counted between two and nine times. The V and J genes are TRBV5-4 and TRBJ2-7, with 11 positions matching TRBD2. Trimming cost V 0 bases and J 1 base; bases outside gene matches: 0. The germline V gene has CDR1 SGHNT and CDR2 YYREEE (reference sequence). This CDR3 is built from 15 residues. CDR3 region: CASSLGLAGSYEQYF. In DNA, the CDR3 is TGTGCCAGCAGCTTGGGACTAGCGGGGTCCTACGAGCAGTACTTC. Variable domain in full (rest from reference TRBV5-4 and TRBJ2-7): ETGVTQSPTHLIKTRGQQVTLRCSSQSGHNTVSWYQQALGQGPQFIFQYYREEENGRGNFPPRFSGLQFPNYSSELNVNALELDDSALYLCASSLGLAGSYEQYFGPGTRLTVT.

V and J are TRBV7-2 and TRBJ2-5; 8 nucleotides agree with TRBD2. With 1 base clipped from V and 3 bases from J, the junction kept 4 bases outside the gene matches. Germline CDR1 SGHTA, CDR2 FQGNSA. CDR3 length: 15 residues. In DNA form, the CDR3 reads TGTGCCAGCAGCTTAGGGAGCGGGGGTAAAGAGACCCAGTACTTC. It is translated as CASSLGSGGKETQYF.